The clone carrying this TCR beta chain was picked up a small number of times. Its cognate antigen is unknown. This CDR3 has 18 residues. Looked up from germline, CDR1 is GTSNPN and CDR2 is SVGIG (reference sequence). V shed 3 bases and J 1 base; nucleotides not matched to a gene: 12. These data are taken from a study of prognosis after radiotherapy for stage I lung cancer. Whole-study context: Some 15 patients presented with newly diagnosed primary stage I lung tumors, and roughly 5 carried oligometastatic NSCLC following surgical resection of the primary tumor.

The study amplified the TCR beta CDR3 region from genomic DNA. This amplification was carried out by two rounds of multiplex PCR. The use of primers specific to each TRBV and TRBJ gene characterized first-round PCR. One entry per CDR3 protein results from TCRdb running MiXCR on the multiplex PCR reads. The table shows 20,000 to 30,000 distinct CDR3 sequences, with around 40% occurring only once. At each of two time points, six milliliters of venous blood were taken. Broader study findings: Differential TRBV and TRBJ gene usage was reported between patients with metastases and patients without them.

Material: PBMCs, obtained before or after stereotactic body radiation therapy (not recorded which). The rearrangement uses TRBV30 and TRBJ1-5; 10 positions agree with TRBD1. This clonotype originated in a donor aged 50 or older with non-small cell lung cancer. The CDR3 DNA follows: TGTGCCTGGAGCCCTACCGACAGGGGGCGGGTGAGCAATCAGCCCCAGCATTTT. Amino acids: CAWSPTDRGRVSNQPQHF. Filled out from reference TRBV30 and TRBJ1-5, the complete variable domain reads SQTIHQWPATLVQPVGSPLSLECTVEGTSNPNLYWYRQAAGRGLQLLFYSVGIGQISSEVPQNLSASRPQDRQFILSSKKLLLSDSGFYLCAWSPTDRGRVSNQPQHFGDGTRLSIL.